The 14 T cell receptor beta chains below come from one sample, sequenced in a study of neurological immune-mediated disorders. In TCRdb, the 5' RACE reads were re-called with MiXCR into one record per CDR3 protein. Of under 85,000 distinct CDR3 sequences in the sample, about a tenth were seen once. The sequencing sample was made of PBMCs. These TCRs come from a man aged 35-49 years in good health.

This clonotype has a count of ten or more. The chain employs TRBV7-2 and TRBJ2-2; D might be TRBD2 (5 bases). Germline V CDR1 and CDR2: SGHTA, FQGNSA. V lost 4 bases and J 3 bases, leaving 9 bases between the germline ends. This CDR3 is 14 amino acids long. In DNA, the CDR3 is TGTGCCAGCAGCTCCGGGATGCACACCGGGGAGCTGTTTTTT. It translates to CASSSGMHTGELFF.

This clonotype was counted at least ten times. The CDR3, as DNA: TGTGCCAGCTCACCAAGGGCGGGACAAGAGACCCAGTACTTC. The encoded protein is CASSPRAGQETQYF. The rearrangement uses TRBV18 and TRBJ2-5; TRBD2 might be the D (6 bases). The V end lost 2 bases, the J end lost 2 bases, and 9 bases lay between the germline ends. The germline gives CDR1 KGHSH, CDR2 LQKENI. CDR3 size: 14 residues. The whole variable domain, filled in from reference TRBV18 and TRBJ2-5, reads NAGVMQNPRHLVRRRGQEARLRCSPMKGHSHVYWYRQLPEEGLKFMVYLQKENIIDESGMPKERFSAEFPKEGPSILRIQQVVRGDSAAYFCASSPRAGQETQYFGPGTRLLVL.

This clonotype was counted at least ten times. The chain combines TRBV28 with TRBJ2-4; D remains unclear. CDR1 is MDHEN and CDR2 is SYDVKM in the germline V gene. V was cut by 5 bases and J by 7 bases, with 24 bases left in between. This CDR3 has 17 residues. The CDR3 DNA reads TGTGCCAGCAGTCTAATCCAAGATCCCCCTATAAGGAACATTCAGTACTTC. Its protein product is CASSLIQDPPIRNIQYF.

This clonotype was counted many times. The gene calls are TRBV6-5 and TRBJ2-7, with a weak D call TRBD2 (7 bases). This CDR3 region has 13 residues. Germline V gives CDR1 MNHEY, CDR2 SVGAGI. The V end lost 7 bases, the J end lost 2 bases, and 12 bases lay between the germline ends. The CDR3 bases are TGTGCCAGCAATAGAGGGGGGGCCTACGAGCAGTACTTC. It is translated as CASNRGGAYEQYF.

This clonotype occurred a few times. The rearrangement joins TRBV6-1 to TRBJ2-1; D remains ambiguous. The CDR3 loop spans 9 amino acids. Trimming shortened V by 11 bases and J by 5 bases, and 4 bases separated the two germline ends. Germline V CDR1 and CDR2: MNHNS, SASEGT. The CDR3: CAGNNEQFF. The CDR3 region has the DNA TGTGCCGGAAACAATGAGCAGTTCTTC.

This clonotype was counted only a few times. The chain links TRBV4-2 to TRBJ1-2; 8 bases match TRBD1. The V gene end was trimmed by 4 bases and the J gene end by 0 bases; junction bases not matched to a gene: 7. The CDR3 length is 16 residues. CDR1 and CDR2 (germline): LGHNA, YNFKEQ. In DNA form, the CDR3 reads TGTGCCAGCAGCCTCGAGTCGGACAGGGCTAACTATGGCTACACCTTC. Translating gives CASSLESDRANYGYTF.

The chain recombines TRBV5-1 with TRBJ2-2; 8 bases agree with TRBD1. The germline gives CDR1 SGHRS, CDR2 YFSETQ. The CDR3 covers 15 residues. V was clipped by 4 bases and J by 4 bases; unmatched bases: 6. The CDR3 region is CASSTQTGVTGELFF. The DNA of the CDR3 is TGCGCCAGCAGCACCCAGACAGGGGTCACCGGGGAGCTGTTTTTT.

This chain joins TRBV7-2 and TRBJ1-4, with TRBD1 identical over 8 bases. With 6 bases clipped from V and 1 base from J, the junction kept 4 bases outside the gene matches. CDR3 length: 15 residues. Germline CDR1 and CDR2: SGHTA and FQGNSA. Here the CDR3 DNA reads TGTGCCAGCAGTCCCGGACAGGGAACTAATGAAAAACTGTTTTTT. Protein sequence: CASSPGQGTNEKLFF.

This clonotype appeared many times. V gene TRBV6-6 combines with J gene TRBJ2-7; no definite D call. Per germline, CDR1 MNHNY and CDR2 SVGAGI (reference sequence). The CDR3 has 12 amino acids. The V end was cut by 8 bases, the J end by 6 bases, with 14 bases between. This CDR3 is CASRPFWREQYF. The CDR3 bases are TGTGCCAGCCGACCTTTTTGGCGCGAGCAGTACTTC.

The chain is built from TRBV5-6 and TRBJ2-3; D perhaps matches TRBD2 (6 bases). Germline CDR1 and CDR2: SGHDT and YYEEEE. The V and J ends lost 1 base and 2 bases respectively, with 14 bases between them. The CDR3 contains 16 residues. The CDR3 sequence: CASSLWGRPTTDTQYF. CDR3 bases: TGTGCCAGCAGCTTGTGGGGGAGGCCCACCACAGATACGCAGTATTTT.

This clonotype was seen ten or more times. The chain employs TRBV6-5 and TRBJ1-5; D remains ambiguous. V dropped 6 bases and J dropped 4 bases, with 10 bases sitting between them. CDR1 and CDR2 from the germline V gene are MNHEY and SVGAGI. The CDR3 is 13 residues long. The CDR3 nucleotides are TGTGCCAGCAGAGAACAGCAGAATCAGCCCCAGCATTTT. This encodes CASREQQNQPQHF.

Concerning this clonotype: This sequence may be a read error, since a much larger clone differs from it by one base. In DNA form, the CDR3 reads TGTGCCAGCTCACCGTGGCTAGCGGGAGTTATCACAGATACGCAGTATTTT. Translating it yields CASSPWLAGVITDTQYF. The chain combines TRBV18 with TRBJ2-3; 10 bases line up with TRBD2. Germline V gene lookup returns CDR1 KGHSH and CDR2 LQKENI. The trim removed 3 bases at V and 2 bases at J, leaving 8 bases unmatched. The CDR3 sequence is 17 residues long.

In this sample, this clonotype turned up many times. The genes are TRBV27 and TRBJ1-2, with unresolved D. The CDR3 length is 13 residues. Germline CDR1 and CDR2: MNHEY and SMNVEV (reference sequence). The V gene lost 7 bases and the J gene lost 4 bases, with 13 bases spanning the gap. The CDR3 here is CASKKRESYGYTF. The CDR3 DNA is TGTGCCAGCAAAAAGCGGGAGAGCTATGGCTACACCTTC.

Concerning this clonotype: Germline and junction disagree at one end, which may indicate a read error. The J gene is TRBJ1-1, the V gene TRBV10-3; TRBD1 aligns across 7 bases. The CDR3 length is 17 residues. Germline CDR1 is ENHRY and CDR2 is SYGVKD. CDR3 DNA: TGTGCCATCAGGGCTTTTGTACAGGGGTTTGTGAATACTGAAGCTTTCTTT. The encoded protein is CAIRAFVQGFVNTEAFF.